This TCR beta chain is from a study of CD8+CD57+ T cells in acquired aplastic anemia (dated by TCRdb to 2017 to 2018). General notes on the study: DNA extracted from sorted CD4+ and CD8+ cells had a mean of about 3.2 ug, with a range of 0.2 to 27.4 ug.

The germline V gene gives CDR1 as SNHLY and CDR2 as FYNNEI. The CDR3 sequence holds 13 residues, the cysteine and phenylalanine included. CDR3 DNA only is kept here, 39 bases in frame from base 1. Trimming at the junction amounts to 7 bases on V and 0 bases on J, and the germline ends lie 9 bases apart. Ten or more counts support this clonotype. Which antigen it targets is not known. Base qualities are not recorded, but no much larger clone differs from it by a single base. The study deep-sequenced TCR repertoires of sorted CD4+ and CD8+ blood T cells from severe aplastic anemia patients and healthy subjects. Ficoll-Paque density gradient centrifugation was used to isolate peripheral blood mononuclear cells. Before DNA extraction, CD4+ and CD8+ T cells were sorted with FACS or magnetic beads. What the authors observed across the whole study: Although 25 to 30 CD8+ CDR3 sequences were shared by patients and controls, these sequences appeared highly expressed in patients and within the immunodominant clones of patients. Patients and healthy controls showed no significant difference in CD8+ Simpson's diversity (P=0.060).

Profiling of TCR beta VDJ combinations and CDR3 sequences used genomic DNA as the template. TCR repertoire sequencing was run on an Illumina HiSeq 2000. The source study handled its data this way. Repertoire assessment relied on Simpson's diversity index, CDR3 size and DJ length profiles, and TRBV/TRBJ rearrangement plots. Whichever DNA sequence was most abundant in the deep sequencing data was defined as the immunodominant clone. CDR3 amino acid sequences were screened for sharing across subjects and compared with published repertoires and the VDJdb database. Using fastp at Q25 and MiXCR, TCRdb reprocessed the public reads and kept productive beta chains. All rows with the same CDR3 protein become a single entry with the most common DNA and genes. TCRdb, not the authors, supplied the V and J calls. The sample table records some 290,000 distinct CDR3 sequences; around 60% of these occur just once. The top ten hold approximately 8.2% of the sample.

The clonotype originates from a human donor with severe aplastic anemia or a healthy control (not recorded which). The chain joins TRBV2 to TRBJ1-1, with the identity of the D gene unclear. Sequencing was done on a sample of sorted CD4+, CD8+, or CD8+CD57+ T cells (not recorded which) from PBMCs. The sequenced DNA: TGTGCCAGCAAGGACTACTTGAACACTGAAGCTTTCTTT. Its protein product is CASKDYLNTEAFF.